Sequencing of this TCR beta chain was carried out in a study of T cells after posttransplantation cyclophosphamide. The CDR3 is 15 residues long. V shed 0 bases and J shed 0 bases, with 10 bases lying between them. Germline CDR1 and CDR2: SGHRS and YFSETQ. Regarding the study as a whole: TRB clonality was highly associated with recipient CMV seropositivity and reactivation.

Only in-frame clones appear in the TCRdb table, and some are missing; sequencing was by immunoSEQ multiplex PCR. The data show 30,000 or so clones, none appearing only once, with 4.8% held by the ten largest. For this clone: No antigen is known for it.

The sequence was collected from a woman in her twenties or thirties in good health and a related stem cell transplant donor. The sequenced material came from PBMCs. The J gene is TRBJ2-7, the V gene TRBV5-1, with D uncertain. CDR3 amino acids: CASSLAGDSSYEQYF. As DNA, the CDR3 is TGCGCCAGCAGCTTGGCGGGTGATAGCTCCTACGAGCAGTACTTC.